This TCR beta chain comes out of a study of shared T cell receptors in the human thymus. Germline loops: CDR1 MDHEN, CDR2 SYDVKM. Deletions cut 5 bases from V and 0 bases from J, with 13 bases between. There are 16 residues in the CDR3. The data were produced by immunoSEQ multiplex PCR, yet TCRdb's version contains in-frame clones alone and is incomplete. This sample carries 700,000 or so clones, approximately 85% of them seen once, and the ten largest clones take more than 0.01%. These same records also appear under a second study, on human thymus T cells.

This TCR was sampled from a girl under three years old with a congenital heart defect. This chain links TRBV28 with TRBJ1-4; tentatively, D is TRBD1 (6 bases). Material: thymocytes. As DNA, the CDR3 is TGTGCCAGCAGTGGACAGTACAACTCAACTAATGAAAAACTGTTTTTT. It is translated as CASSGQYNSTNEKLFF.